These 15 T cell receptor beta chains originate from one sample sequenced in a study of response to subunit inactivated influenza vaccine. TCRdb fed the RT-PCR reads into MiXCR, producing one record per CDR3 protein. The data hold around 190,000 distinct CDR3 sequences, with approximately 14% observed a single time. The sequenced sample was CD8+ T cells sorted from PBMCs, obtained more than 4 days after vaccination. These receptors originate from a man aged 45-65 years who received an inactivated influenza vaccine.

With regard to this clonotype: Possible read error: a much larger clone is one base away. V usage is TRBV7-6 and J usage is TRBJ2-3; TRBD2 matches at 9 bases. The CDR3 covers 16 residues. In germline, CDR1 is SGHVS, CDR2 FNYEAQ. This CDR3 reads CAISKRAGGPLDTQYF. CDR3 nucleotides: TGTGCCATCAGCAAGAGGGCGGGAGGGCCTTTAGATACGCAGTATTTT.

This chain links TRBV7-8 with TRBJ2-1; no reliable D call. CDR1 is SGHVS, CDR2 FQNEAQ, per germline. CDR3 length equals 14 residues. The V and J ends lost 5 bases and 6 bases respectively, with 14 bases between them. The CDR3 bases are TGTGCCAGCAGCGGATTCACCCCAGGCAATGAGCAGTTCTTC. This sequence encodes CASSGFTPGNEQFF.

On this clonotype: Germline and junction disagree at one end, which may indicate a read error. The chain employs TRBV15 and TRBJ2-2; 7 bases fit TRBD2. CDR1 and CDR2 from the germline V gene are LNHNV and YYDKDF (reference sequence). The CDR3 covers 16 residues. The CDR3 here is CSTSRGLGRNTGELFF. The CDR3 DNA is TGTTCCACCAGCAGAGGACTAGGAAGGAACACCGGGGAGCTGTTTTTT.

This clonotype appeared a few times. The rearrangement links TRBV19 to TRBJ2-7; 7 bases fit TRBD1. CDR1 is LNHDA, CDR2 SQIVND, per germline (reference sequence). The CDR3 has 15 residues. V trimming: 5 bases; J trimming: 4 bases; junction bases outside the gene matches: 11. The CDR3 region has the DNA TGTGCCAGTAGTGTGAACACAGGGGTCTCTTACGAGCAGTACTTC. Protein sequence: CASSVNTGVSYEQYF.

This chain joins TRBV12-3 or TRBV12-4 and TRBJ1-5; D is unresolved. The CDR3 loop spans 13 amino acids. V was clipped by 5 bases and J by 2 bases, with 7 bases between them. CDR3 sequence (DNA): TGTGCCAGCAGTGATGGGGGCAATCAGCCCCAGCATTTT. Translating gives CASSDGGNQPQHF.

This clonotype showed up just a few times. The chain carries TRBV7-8 and TRBJ1-1, with no clear D. From germline, CDR1 is SGHVS and CDR2 FQNEAQ. This CDR3 spans 14 amino acids. The V and J ends lost 2 bases and 1 base respectively, with 8 bases between them. As DNA, the CDR3 is TGTGCCAGCAGCTTAAGGATGAGGAACACTGAAGCTTTCTTT. This encodes CASSLRMRNTEAFF.

The chain recombines TRBV29-1 with TRBJ2-1; tentative D call: TRBD2 (6 bases). Germline loops: CDR1 SQVTM, CDR2 ANQGSEA. The length of the CDR3 is 12 residues. The germline V and J ends were trimmed by 2 bases and 12 bases, with 14 bases remaining between them. The CDR3 DNA follows: TGCAGCGTTGAATACTCAGCGGGCTCGCAGTTCTTC. The encoded protein is CSVEYSAGSQFF.

This chain connects TRBV20-1 to TRBJ2-3; D call uncertain. Per the germline V gene, CDR1 is DFQATT and CDR2 is SNEGSKA (reference sequence). There are 14 residues in the CDR3. V lost 5 bases to trimming and J lost 2 bases, with 14 bases between them. Here the CDR3 reads CSAAVYGVTDTQYF. The CDR3 nucleotides read TGCAGTGCTGCAGTGTACGGAGTCACAGATACGCAGTATTTT.

This rearrangement joins TRBV12-3 or TRBV12-4 to TRBJ2-5; possibly TRBD1 for D (6 bases). V was shortened by 6 bases and J by 2 bases, with 13 bases between the two germline ends. This CDR3 comprises 14 residues. The CDR3 region has the DNA TGTGCCAGCAGCCACGGACAGTCGCAAGAGACCCAGTACTTC. Translating gives CASSHGQSQETQYF.

This clonotype has just a few counts. The chain recombines TRBV4-2 with TRBJ1-2, with D unclear. Trimming left V 0 bases short and J 6 bases short, with 11 bases between. The germline gives CDR1 LGHNA, CDR2 YNFKEQ. CDR3 length equals 14 residues. The CDR3 spells CASSQDRGRDGYTF. CDR3 nucleotide sequence: TGTGCCAGCAGCCAAGATCGCGGGAGAGATGGCTACACCTTC.

CDR3 in amino acids: CASSLAGGSNSPLHF. CDR3 nucleotide sequence: TGTGCCAGCAGTTTAGCAGGGGGCAGTAATTCACCCCTCCACTTT. V is TRBV12-3 or TRBV12-4 and J is TRBJ1-6, with TRBD1 matching over 7 bases. The J segment lost 6 bases and the V segment lost 0 bases, leaving 2 bases of the junction unmatched. This CDR3 has 15 amino acids.

This clonotype showed up just a few times. The chain joins TRBV20-1 to TRBJ1-2, with D possibly matching TRBD1 (6 bases). Germline lookup yields CDR1 DFQATT and CDR2 SNEGSKA (reference sequence). V dropped 6 bases and J dropped 6 bases, with 26 bases sitting between them. The CDR3 length is 16 residues. The CDR3 DNA sequence: TGCAGTGCGACCCGGACGGGAGGGGGGAGACGCGATGGCTACACCTTC. Translation gives CSATRTGGGRRDGYTF.

This clonotype was recorded at least ten times. The rearrangement uses TRBV5-1 and TRBJ2-7; D gene ambiguous. Trimming shortened V by 4 bases and J by 3 bases, and 5 bases separated the two germline ends. This CDR3 spans 11 amino acids. Germline V gives CDR1 SGHRS, CDR2 YFSETQ. CDR3 sequence reads: CASSTSYEQYF. The DNA of the CDR3 is TGCGCCAGCAGCACCAGCTACGAGCAGTACTTC.

The chain carries TRBV27 and TRBJ2-1; no clear D. Trimming removed 1 base from V and 0 bases from J, with 16 bases in between. The CDR3 spans 18 residues. Germline CDR1 MNHEY, CDR2 SMNVEV (reference sequence). In DNA, the CDR3 is TGTGCCAGCAGTTTATTGGGCCCAGACGGAAGCTCCTACAATGAGCAGTTCTTC. Translated, it gives CASSLLGPDGSSYNEQFF.

The chain is built from TRBV20-1 and TRBJ2-2, with 13 bases that match TRBD2. The J segment lost 4 bases and the V segment lost 8 bases, leaving 4 bases of the junction unmatched. This CDR3 spans 14 amino acids. Germline lookup yields CDR1 DFQATT and CDR2 SNEGSKA (reference sequence). CDR3 amino acids: CSLGLAGATGELFF. DNA of the CDR3: TGCAGTCTTGGACTAGCGGGAGCCACCGGGGAGCTGTTTTTT.